The next 30 T cell receptor beta chains were all read from a single sample in a study of cytomegalovirus exposure and HLA in healthy donors. A multiplex PCR was run with 60 Vbeta primers and 13 Jbeta primers. Produced via immunoSEQ multiplex PCR; TCRdb's table is partial and in-frame only. The sample shows more than 85,000 clones, approximately 80% of them seen only once. The material sequenced was PBMCs. The receptors here all came from a male donor in good health and CMV-seropositive.

The chain uses TRBV29-1 and TRBJ1-1, with a tentative D call TRBD1 (6 bases). CDR1 is SQVTM and CDR2 is ANQGSEA in the germline V gene. This CDR3 is 13 amino acids long. Trimming shortened V by 4 bases and J by 2 bases, and 11 bases separated the two germline ends. CDR3 DNA: TGCAGCGTTGGCGGACAGAGTAACACTGAAGCTTTCTTT. It encodes CSVGGQSNTEAFF.

The chain has TRBV7-8 and TRBJ2-2, with 8 bases fitting TRBD1. The CDR3 covers 15 residues. Germline CDR1 reads SGHVS; CDR2 reads FQNEAQ. V was pared by 6 bases and J by 5 bases, with 8 bases of the junction left unmatched. The CDR3 nucleotides are TGTGCCAGCAGTGACCAGGGGGCAGGGACCGGGGAGCTGTTTTTT. As protein: CASSDQGAGTGELFF.

The genes are TRBV2 and TRBJ2-1; D unresolved. This CDR3 is built from 15 residues. Trimming took 0 bases from V and 10 from J, leaving 16 bases between them. From germline, CDR1 is SNHLY and CDR2 FYNNEI. CDR3 coding DNA: TGTGCCAGCAGTGAAGCGCGGAACTACCGCCAGGAGCAGTTCTTC. Translated, it gives CASSEARNYRQEQFF.

The rearrangement links TRBV9 to TRBJ1-2; weak D call: TRBD1 (6 bases). The V and J ends lost 0 bases and 4 bases respectively, with 10 bases between them. Looked up from germline, CDR1 is SGDLS and CDR2 is YYNGEE. The CDR3 is 14 residues long. Written as DNA, the CDR3 is TGTGCCAGCAGCGTAGAAACAGGGTCCTATGGCTACACCTTC. Encoded protein: CASSVETGSYGYTF.

The table lists this clone with a few counts. The rearrangement joins TRBV6-5 to TRBJ1-1; D not resolved. V lost 2 bases and J lost 6, with 13 bases in between. Germline V gene data show CDR1 as MNHEY and CDR2 as SVGAGI. This CDR3 is 14 amino acids long. This CDR3 reads CASSYGEGRAEAFF. CDR3 in DNA: TGTGCCAGCAGTTACGGCGAAGGGCGGGCTGAAGCTTTCTTT.

J is TRBJ1-2 and V is TRBV5-4; 7 nucleotides match TRBD1. From germline, CDR1 is SGHNT and CDR2 YYREEE (reference sequence). Trimming at V came to 4 bases and at J to 6 bases, leaving 12 bases not matched to a gene. The CDR3 spans 15 residues. The CDR3 nucleotides are TGTGCCAGCAGCAGTCCCGTGACAGGGCGCAATGGCTACACCTTC. Residues: CASSSPVTGRNGYTF. Full variable domain (remainder filled in from reference TRBV5-4 and TRBJ1-2): ETGVTQSPTHLIKTRGQQVTLRCSSQSGHNTVSWYQQALGQGPQFIFQYYREEENGRGNFPPRFSGLQFPNYSSELNVNALELDDSALYLCASSSPVTGRNGYTFGSGTRLTVV.

The chain has TRBV5-1 and TRBJ1-2; possibly TRBD1 for D (6 bases). The V and J ends lost 0 bases and 4 bases respectively, with 13 bases between them. Looked up from germline, CDR1 is SGHRS and CDR2 is YFSETQ. There are 15 residues in the CDR3. CDR3 amino acids: CASSLARGAGYGYTF. DNA for the CDR3: TGCGCCAGCAGCTTGGCTCGGGGGGCGGGCTATGGCTACACCTTC.

The chain employs TRBV5-6 and TRBJ2-5, with D possibly matching TRBD1 (6 bases). The germline CDR1 and CDR2 sequences are SGHDT and YYEEEE. This CDR3 spans 14 amino acids. Trimming shortened V by 1 base and J by 4 bases, and 11 bases separated the two germline ends. Here the CDR3 DNA reads TGTGCCAGCAGCTTGCAGATGGGGGCAGAGACCCAGTACTTC. This gives the protein CASSLQMGAETQYF.

The chain has TRBV5-4 and TRBJ2-1, with 8 bases identical to TRBD2. The CDR3 has 14 residues. Unmatched junction bases numbered 7, after V lost 2 bases and J lost 9 bases. In germline, CDR1 is SGHNT, CDR2 YYREEE (reference sequence). CDR3 amino acids: CASSLSGGRSEQFF. As DNA, the CDR3 is TGTGCCAGCAGCTTATCGGGGGGGAGGAGTGAGCAGTTCTTC.

This chain joins TRBV9 and TRBJ1-2, with 10 nucleotides matching TRBD1. The germline CDR1 and CDR2 sequences are SGDLS and YYNGEE. The CDR3 loop spans 15 amino acids. Trimming took 0 bases from V and 7 from J; bases not matched to a gene: 6. The CDR3 spells CASSVAGQGFGGYTF. The CDR3 DNA sequence: TGTGCCAGCAGCGTAGCGGGACAGGGGTTCGGTGGCTACACCTTC. The variable domain in full, with the rest retrieved from reference TRBV9 and TRBJ1-2, is DSGVTQTPKHLITATGQRVTLRCSPRSGDLSVYWYQQSLDQGLQFLIQYYNGEERAKGNILERFSAQQFPDLHSELNLSSLELGDSALYFCASSVAGQGFGGYTFGSGTRLTVV.

The chain uses TRBV19 and TRBJ1-2, with a tentative D call TRBD1 (6 bases). Germline CDR1 reads LNHDA; CDR2 reads SQIVND (reference sequence). This CDR3 contains 13 residues. Trimming removed 7 bases at V and 7 bases at J, with 16 bases between. Here the CDR3 reads CASTDSGVFGYTF. DNA of the CDR3: TGTGCCAGTACTGATTCAGGGGTCTTTGGCTACACCTTC.

The CDR3 loop reads CASSLLAGGLYNEQFF. In DNA form, the CDR3 reads TGTGCCAGCAGCTTGCTAGCGGGGGGTTTATACAATGAGCAGTTCTTC. The chain links TRBV5-4 to TRBJ2-1; 11 bases are shared with TRBD2. V shed 1 base, J shed 4 bases, and the junction held 4 bases outside the gene matches. The CDR3 runs to 16 residues. Germline loops: CDR1 SGHNT, CDR2 YYREEE (reference sequence).

This chain connects TRBV5-1 to TRBJ1-4, with D unclear. Trimming removed 5 bases at V and 0 bases at J, with 11 bases between. CDR1 and CDR2 (germline): SGHRS, YFSETQ. This CDR3 region has 15 residues. The CDR3 loop reads CASSIGGATNEKLFF. CDR3 DNA sequence: TGCGCCAGCAGTATCGGAGGTGCAACTAATGAAAAACTGTTTTTT.

This chain joins TRBV5-1 and TRBJ1-3, with 11 bases matching TRBD1. The germline V gene encodes CDR1 SGHRS and CDR2 YFSETQ. V shed 4 bases and J 2 bases; nucleotides not matched to a gene: 2. CDR3 size: 15 residues. The chain's CDR3 is CASSRGQGAGNTIYF. The CDR3 coding sequence is TGCGCCAGCAGCCGGGGACAGGGGGCTGGAAACACCATATATTTT.

A few counts support this clone. The chain employs TRBV5-8 and TRBJ2-3; D unclear. The germline CDR1 and CDR2 sequences are SGHTS and YDEGEE. The CDR3 is 11 amino acids. Trimming removed 3 bases from V and 6 bases from J, with 5 bases in between. The CDR3 nucleotides read TGTGCCAGCAGCTACGGGGATACGCAGTATTTT. Translating it yields CASSYGDTQYF. The full variable domain, in which reference TRBV5-8 and TRBJ2-3 provide the parts outside the CDR3, is EAGVTQSPTHLIKTRGQQATLRCSPISGHTSVYWYQQALGLGLQFLLWYDEGEERNRGNFPPRFSGRQFPNYSSELNVNALELEDSALYLCASSYGDTQYFGPGTRLTVL.

This rearrangement joins TRBV5-6 to TRBJ1-6, with D unresolved. Germline V CDR1 and CDR2: SGHDT, YYEEEE. Trimming pared 1 base from V and 5 bases from J, leaving 4 bases between. This CDR3 is 13 amino acids long. The CDR3 spells CASSLLDNSPLHF. In DNA, the CDR3 is TGTGCCAGCAGCTTGTTAGATAATTCACCCCTCCACTTT.

This chain uses TRBV6-1 with TRBJ2-1; TRBD1 might be the D (6 bases). Germline loops: CDR1 MNHNS, CDR2 SASEGT. CDR3 length: 15 amino acids. V lost 6 bases, J lost 0 bases, and 12 bases lay in between. The CDR3 nucleotides are TGTGCCAGCAGAGGGACAAGGAGCTCCTACAATGAGCAGTTCTTC. Protein sequence: CASRGTRSSYNEQFF.

V usage is TRBV7-2 and J usage is TRBJ2-7, with D possibly TRBD1 on 5 matching bases. V was shortened by 1 base and J by 7 bases, with 14 bases between the two germline ends. Per germline, CDR1 SGHTA and CDR2 FQGNSA. This CDR3 has 14 amino acids. The chain's CDR3 is CASSLVDSQGEQYF. The CDR3 region has the DNA TGTGCCAGCAGCTTAGTCGACAGTCAAGGGGAGCAGTACTTC.

The V call is TRBV15, the J call TRBJ1-2; D uncertain. Per germline, CDR1 LNHNV and CDR2 YYDKDF (reference sequence). Trimming pared 0 bases from V and 5 bases from J, leaving 4 bases between. The CDR3 runs to 12 residues. The CDR3 DNA reads TGTGCCACCAGCAGAGATATATATGGCTACACCTTC. This encodes CATSRDIYGYTF.

V gene TRBV25-1 combines with J gene TRBJ1-5; D remains ambiguous. The CDR3 sequence is 16 residues long. V was trimmed by 8 bases and J by 5 bases, leaving 22 bases between them. Germline V CDR1 and CDR2: MGHDK, SYGVNS. Here the CDR3 DNA reads TGTGCCAGCCCTGACCCTATTAGCACCTTATATCAGCCCCAGCATTTT. This translates into CASPDPISTLYQPQHF.

This clone showed up just a few times. The rearrangement links TRBV7-2 to TRBJ2-3; 12 bases are shared with TRBD2. Trimming at V came to 0 bases and at J to 4 bases, leaving 2 bases not matched to a gene. This CDR3 has 16 residues. CDR1 and CDR2 (germline): SGHTA, FQGNSA. Here the CDR3 reads CASSLALAGGSDTQYF. Here the CDR3 DNA reads TGTGCCAGCAGCTTAGCGCTAGCGGGGGGGTCAGATACGCAGTATTTT. Filled out from reference TRBV7-2 and TRBJ2-3, the complete variable domain reads GAGVSQSPSNKVTEKGKDVELRCDPISGHTALYWYRQSLGQGLEFLIYFQGNSAPDKSGLPSDRFSAERTGGSVSTLTIQRTQQEDSAVYLCASSLALAGGSDTQYFGPGTRLTVL.

This chain joins TRBV2 and TRBJ2-1, with a possible D match to TRBD2 (6 bases). Per the germline V gene, CDR1 is SNHLY and CDR2 is FYNNEI. The CDR3 totals 15 residues. The V gene lost 6 bases and the J gene lost 0 bases, with 12 bases spanning the gap. The CDR3 bases are TGTGCCAGCAGGGCGGGACTCCTCTCCTACAATGAGCAGTTCTTC. Residues: CASRAGLLSYNEQFF.

The chain recombines TRBV29-1 with TRBJ2-7; possible D gene TRBD1, 6 bases. Germline values: CDR1 SQVTM, CDR2 ANQGSEA. With 6 bases removed from V and 0 bases from J, the gap between germline ends came to 12 bases. CDR3 length equals 13 residues. The CDR3 DNA sequence: TGCAGCGTCCGGACAGCCTACTCCTACGAGCAGTACTTC. It yields the protein CSVRTAYSYEQYF.

The chain has TRBV14 and TRBJ1-3; D not resolved. Germline-derived CDR1 and CDR2 are SGHDN and FVKESK. The ends were cut back, 4 bases at V and 0 bases at J, with 13 bases in the middle. The CDR3 is made up of 16 amino acids. CDR3 in amino acids: CASSPDRRSSGNTIYF. CDR3 sequence (DNA): TGTGCCAGCAGCCCAGACCGGCGGAGCTCTGGAAACACCATATATTTT.

In its sample, this clone was seen a few times. The chain is built from TRBV27 and TRBJ1-2; 7 bases align to TRBD1. Germline V CDR1 and CDR2: MNHEY, SMNVEV (reference sequence). The CDR3 extends over 15 amino acids. V dropped 5 bases and J dropped 9; count of bases not matched to a gene: 15. As DNA, the CDR3 is TGTGCCAGCAGTCCCGGGACAGCCCTCCTTTCTAGCTACACCTTC. Translating it yields CASSPGTALLSSYTF.

This chain connects TRBV6-5 to TRBJ1-4; 7 nucleotides match TRBD1. J was trimmed by 7 bases and V by 6 bases; bases with no gene match: 8. Looked up from germline, CDR1 is MNHEY and CDR2 is SVGAGI. CDR3 length equals 14 residues. CDR3 DNA: TGTGCCAGCAGCCCACGACAGGGAGGTGAAAAACTGTTTTTT. It encodes CASSPRQGGEKLFF.

This clone has more than one count but fewer than ten. The V and J genes are TRBV4-2 and TRBJ1-5, with TRBD1 matching over 8 bases. The ends lost 3 bases at V and 6 bases at J; junction bases unmatched: 7. The CDR3 extends over 15 amino acids. Germline V gene lookup returns CDR1 LGHNA and CDR2 YNFKEQ. The CDR3 loop reads CASSHDDRGGQPQHF. The CDR3 region has the DNA TGTGCCAGCAGCCATGATGACAGGGGAGGTCAGCCCCAGCATTTT.

The genes are TRBV4-1 and TRBJ1-1, with D unresolved. The CDR3 is made up of 15 amino acids. Germline CDR1 MGHRA, CDR2 YSYEKL. V lost 1 base and J lost 5, with 14 bases in between. The CDR3 DNA sequence: TGCGCCAGCAGCCAAGTCCGGGTCCGAGATACTGAAGCTTTCTTT. Translating it yields CASSQVRVRDTEAFF.

This clone is deemed medium-sized. The chain has TRBV7-9 and TRBJ2-3; TRBD1 is a possible D gene (6 bases). CDR3 length: 14 residues. With 8 bases removed from V and 2 bases from J, the gap between germline ends came to 14 bases. Germline V gene sequence: CDR1 SEHNR, CDR2 FQNEAQ (reference sequence). CDR3 coding DNA: TGTGCCAGCTCAGGGGACGTACCCACAGATACGCAGTATTTT. Translated, it gives CASSGDVPTDTQYF.

The J gene is TRBJ1-5, the V gene TRBV7-2; D is unresolved. The length of the CDR3 is 13 residues. Germline assignment: CDR1 SGHTA and CDR2 FQGNSA. V lost 1 base and J 7 bases, leaving 8 bases between the germline ends. The CDR3 sequence is CASSLDGLQPQHF. CDR3 coding DNA: TGTGCCAGCAGCTTAGACGGGTTGCAGCCCCAGCATTTT.